This T cell receptor (beta chain) is drawn from a study of technical replicates of blood from a handful of donors. The J segment lost 9 bases and the V segment lost 4 bases, leaving 10 bases of the junction unmatched. The CDR3 extends over 15 amino acids. CDR1 MNHEY and CDR2 SVGAGI come from the germline V gene. Using immunoSEQ multiplex PCR, the repertoire was profiled, and TCRdb retains in-frame clones only, with some absent. The profile shows about 75,000 clones, roughly nine tenths of them singletons. The TCR comes from a human donor in good health. Some clones in this sample may be carry-over from other donors' samples. The sample consisted of PBMCs. The rearrangement links TRBV6-5 to TRBJ2-1; 9 bases are a match to TRBD2. The CDR3 spells CASSSWTSERGEQFF. DNA for the CDR3: TGTGCCAGCAGTTCCTGGACTAGCGAGAGGGGTGAGCAGTTCTTC.